Listed here are 25 T cell receptor beta chains from one sample, sequenced in a study of blood T cell repertoires in COVID-19. TCRdb's table, derived via immunoSEQ multiplex PCR, lists solely in-frame clones and lacks some. The sample lists roughly 260,000 clones; about 88% were seen once. Sequences were obtained from peripheral blood. All receptors derive from a woman younger than 45 with COVID-19, enrolled during active disease.

The chain recombines TRBV29-1 with TRBJ2-1, with TRBD2 matching 10 bases. The V gene's germline CDR1 is SQVTM and CDR2 ANQGSEA. The junction had 13 bases not matched to a gene; V was cut back by 5 bases and J by 0 bases. This CDR3 comprises 18 residues. CDR3 sequence (DNA): TGCAGCGTTCGCGGGACTAGCGAATTGATGAGCTCCTACAATGAGCAGTTCTTC. Protein product: CSVRGTSELMSSYNEQFF.

V usage is TRBV5-1 and J usage is TRBJ2-2, with 7 bases matching TRBD1. The CDR3 has 15 amino acids. Germline CDR1 SGHRS, CDR2 YFSETQ. V was clipped by 3 bases and J by 4 bases; unmatched bases: 6. The CDR3 protein is CASSSQGRPTGELFF. The CDR3 DNA follows: TGCGCCAGCAGCTCACAGGGGCGGCCCACCGGGGAGCTGTTTTTT.

This chain joins TRBV11-3 and TRBJ2-3; 8 bases align to TRBD2. The V and J ends lost 1 base and 5 bases, in that order; junction bases with no gene match: 5. The CDR3 spans 15 residues. The germline V gene encodes CDR1 SGHNT and CDR2 YENEEA. The CDR3 region is CASSLGAGERDTQYF. The CDR3 DNA sequence: TGTGCCAGCAGCTTAGGAGCGGGAGAGAGAGATACGCAGTATTTT. The full variable domain, completed using reference TRBV11-3 and TRBJ2-3, is EAGVVQSPRYKIIEKKQPVAFWCNPISGHNTLYWYLQNLGQGPELLIRYENEEAVDDSQLPKDRFSAERLKGVDSTLKIQPAELGDSAVYLCASSLGAGERDTQYFGPGTRLTVL.

The chain uses TRBV27 and TRBJ1-6; TRBD1 matches at 7 bases. Germline trimming cut 7 bases from V and 6 bases from J; bases unmatched to any gene: 9. The CDR3 runs 15 residues. Germline loops: CDR1 MNHEY, CDR2 SMNVEV (reference sequence). CDR3 loop: CASNDPTGFNSPLHF. In DNA, the CDR3 is TGTGCCAGCAACGACCCGACAGGGTTTAATTCACCCCTCCACTTT.

The chain joins TRBV16 to TRBJ1-3; TRBD1 is a possible D gene (6 bases). Germline CDR1 and CDR2: KGHSY and FQNENV. The CDR3 covers 17 residues. The V gene lost 2 bases and the J gene lost 0 bases, with 14 bases spanning the gap. The CDR3 here is CASSQLQGPSSGNTIYF. In DNA, the CDR3 is TGTGCCAGCAGCCAACTTCAGGGGCCTAGCTCTGGAAACACCATATATTTT.

This chain joins TRBV7-3 and TRBJ1-6, with unresolved D. The ends were cut back, 2 bases at V and 7 bases at J, with 6 bases in the middle. Germline V gene sequence: CDR1 SGHTA, CDR2 FQGTGA. This CDR3 is 13 amino acids long. CDR3 residues: CASSLWRNSPLHF. In nucleotides, the CDR3 is TGTGCCAGCAGCTTATGGCGGAATTCACCCCTCCACTTT.

This chain connects TRBV29-1 to TRBJ2-7, with 9 positions matching TRBD2. Germline values: CDR1 SQVTM, CDR2 ANQGSEA. The CDR3 has 14 residues. With 3 bases clipped from V and 2 bases from J, the junction kept 5 bases outside the gene matches. In DNA, the CDR3 is TGCAGCGTTGAGGTAGCGGGAGTCACCTACGAGCAGTACTTC. This encodes CSVEVAGVTYEQYF.

The rearrangement joins TRBV5-5 to TRBJ2-7; perhaps TRBD2 as D (6 bases). Trimming stripped 3 bases from V and 5 bases from J, with 15 bases between. Germline loops: CDR1 SGHKS, CDR2 YYEKEE (reference sequence). This CDR3 is built from 14 residues. CDR3 amino acids: CASSSRGSRDEQYF. The CDR3 DNA follows: TGTGCCAGCAGCTCCCGGGGGAGCCGCGACGAGCAGTACTTC. Drawing the rest from reference TRBV5-5 and TRBJ2-7, the complete variable domain is DAGVTQSPTHLIKTRGQQVTLRCSPISGHKSVSWYQQVLGQGPQFIFQYYEKEERGRGNFPDRFSARQFPNYSSELNVNALLLGDSALYLCASSSRGSRDEQYFGPGTRLTVT.

This clone was recorded a few times. The chain combines TRBV2 with TRBJ1-2, with 12 bases lining up with TRBD1. The V gene's germline CDR1 is SNHLY and CDR2 FYNNEI. The J segment lost 4 bases and the V segment lost 5 bases, leaving 8 bases of the junction unmatched. The CDR3 contains 16 residues. CDR3 protein: CASSSTGTGGVYGYTF. The CDR3 region has the DNA TGTGCCAGCAGTTCAACCGGGACAGGGGGCGTCTATGGCTACACCTTC.

This rearrangement joins TRBV7-8 to TRBJ2-4; unclear D gene. The CDR3 contains 13 residues. V shed 2 bases and J shed 7 bases, with 9 bases lying between them. Germline-derived CDR1 and CDR2 are SGHVS and FQNEAQ. Written as DNA, the CDR3 is TGTGCCAGCAGCTTAACCCGGAGTAACATTCAGTACTTC. Protein: CASSLTRSNIQYF. Looking up the rest from reference TRBV7-8 and TRBJ2-4 gives the full variable domain: GAGVSQSPRYKVAKRGQDVALRCDPISGHVSLFWYQQALGQGPEFLTYFQNEAQLDKSGLPSDRFFAERPEGSVSTLKIQRTQQEDSAVYLCASSLTRSNIQYFGAGTRLSVL.

V and J are TRBV5-1 and TRBJ2-3; tentative D call: TRBD1 (6 bases). The CDR3 runs 14 residues. CDR1 SGHRS and CDR2 YFSETQ come from the germline V gene. Trimming took off 0 bases at V and 6 bases at J, with 11 bases between the two ends. DNA for the CDR3: TGCGCCAGCAGCTTGGCCCAGAGGGGGGATACGCAGTATTTT. Translated: CASSLAQRGDTQYF.

J is TRBJ2-5 and V is TRBV28, with TRBD2 matching 14 bases. V lost 2 bases to trimming and J lost 6 bases; unmatched junction nucleotides: 2. Germline-derived CDR1 and CDR2 are MDHEN and SYDVKM. The CDR3 is 15 residues long. CDR3 amino acids: CASSLGLAGGQTQYF. For the CDR3, the DNA is TGTGCCAGCAGTTTAGGACTAGCGGGAGGACAGACCCAGTACTTC.

The V call is TRBV6-1, the J call TRBJ1-5; D not certain. The CDR3 covers 16 residues. Germline V gives CDR1 MNHNS, CDR2 SASEGT. The V and J ends lost 2 bases and 0 bases respectively, with 11 bases between them. The DNA for the CDR3 is TGTGCCAGCAGTGAAAGGAGGCCCTATAGCAATCAGCCCCAGCATTTT. Its protein product is CASSERRPYSNQPQHF.

The chain joins TRBV2 to TRBJ2-2; TRBD2 agrees at 9 bases. J lost 5 bases, V lost 7 bases, and 8 bases had no gene match. The CDR3 totals 15 residues. Germline lookup yields CDR1 SNHLY and CDR2 FYNNEI. The CDR3 loop is CASNLAGVRTGELFF. CDR3 DNA sequence: TGTGCCAGCAATTTAGCGGGAGTTAGAACCGGGGAGCTGTTTTTT.

This chain links TRBV28 with TRBJ2-1; maybe TRBD2 (6 bases). Germline CDR1 reads MDHEN; CDR2 reads SYDVKM. The CDR3 spans 14 residues. The V and J ends lost 3 bases and 5 bases respectively, with 11 bases between them. CDR3 sequence: CASSFGTGDNEQFF. CDR3 DNA sequence: TGTGCCAGCAGTTTCGGGACGGGGGACAATGAGCAGTTCTTC.

The genes are TRBV18 and TRBJ2-2, with D unclear. CDR1 and CDR2 from the germline V gene are KGHSH and LQKENI. Trimming left V 2 bases short and J 3 bases short, with 7 bases between. The CDR3 has 14 residues. CDR3 nucleotide sequence: TGTGCCAGCTCACCAGTTGGAGACACCGGGGAGCTGTTTTTT. Its protein is CASSPVGDTGELFF.

This clone occurred once. The chain joins TRBV28 to TRBJ2-1, with D maybe TRBD2 (5 bases). CDR3 size: 16 residues. The germline V gene encodes CDR1 MDHEN and CDR2 SYDVKM. The V and J ends lost 4 bases and 0 bases respectively, with 13 bases between them. The CDR3 here is CASSSREAGSYNEQFF. The CDR3 DNA reads TGTGCCAGCAGTTCCCGTGAGGCGGGCTCCTACAATGAGCAGTTCTTC.

This clone was detected a few times. The V and J genes are TRBV7-2 and TRBJ2-1; D may be TRBD2 (5 bases). The CDR3 sequence is 16 residues long. V was pared by 1 base and J by 4 bases, with 14 bases between. Germline V gives CDR1 SGHTA, CDR2 FQGNSA. As DNA, the CDR3 is TGTGCCAGCAGCTTAGGGGTAGCGCCAAAATACAATGAGCAGTTCTTC. It translates to CASSLGVAPKYNEQFF.

The J gene is TRBJ2-7, the V gene TRBV3-1 (or the pseudogene TRBV3-2), with D unclear. The CDR3 is made up of 15 amino acids. The ends were cut back, 0 bases at V and 1 base at J, with 10 bases in the middle. Looked up from germline, CDR1 is LGHDT and CDR2 is YNNKEL (reference sequence). Written as DNA, the CDR3 is TGTGCCAGCAGCCAAGATCTTGCAGATTCCTACGAGCAGTACTTC. Translated, it gives CASSQDLADSYEQYF.

This clone was counted a single time. The V and J genes are TRBV7-2 and TRBJ2-7; 7 bases match TRBD2. Germline CDR1 reads SGHTA; CDR2 reads FQGNSA. The CDR3 covers 15 residues. Losses at the gene ends were 1 base for V and 2 bases for J; bases not matched to a gene: 5. Here the CDR3 DNA reads TGTGCCAGCAGCTTAGTGAAGGCGGGAGCCTACGAGCAGTACTTC. Amino acid sequence: CASSLVKAGAYEQYF.

This chain uses TRBV7-9 with TRBJ1-4; D unclear. There are 14 residues in the CDR3. Germline-derived CDR1 and CDR2 are SEHNR and FQNEAQ (reference sequence). V dropped 5 bases and J dropped 3 bases, with 10 bases sitting between them. CDR3 region: CASSDGSSNEKLFF. The DNA for the CDR3 is TGTGCCAGCAGCGATGGGAGCTCTAATGAAAAACTGTTTTTT.

This sequence joins TRBV28 and TRBJ2-7; TRBD2 aligns across 11 bases. From germline, CDR1 is MDHEN and CDR2 SYDVKM. Trimming cost V 3 bases and J 0 bases; bases outside gene matches: 13. The CDR3 loop spans 19 amino acids. CDR3 coding DNA: TGTGCCAGCAGTTTCTCCCTAGCGGGAGGAAAGATCGGCTCCTACGAGCAGTACTTC. This encodes CASSFSLAGGKIGSYEQYF. Together with reference TRBV28 and TRBJ2-7, the CDR3 gives the full variable domain: DVKVTQSSRYLVKRTGEKVFLECVQDMDHENMFWYRQDPGLGLRLIYFSYDVKMKEKGDIPEGYSVSREKKERFSLILESASTNQTSMYLCASSFSLAGGKIGSYEQYFGPGTRLTVT.

This rearrangement joins TRBV9 to TRBJ2-7, with 15 positions matching TRBD2. The CDR3 extends over 17 amino acids. CDR1 and CDR2 (germline): SGDLS, YYNGEE. Trimming cost V 4 bases and J 1 base; bases outside gene matches: 6. The CDR3 coding sequence is TGTGCCAGCAGCCTAGGACTAGCGGGAGGGGCGTCCTACGAGCAGTACTTC. It specifies CASSLGLAGGASYEQYF.

V usage is TRBV6-5 and J usage is TRBJ2-1, with D unclear. The CDR3 length is 16 residues. In germline, CDR1 is MNHEY, CDR2 SVGAGI. V was shortened by 0 bases and J by 6 bases, with 15 bases between the two germline ends. CDR3 nucleotide sequence: TGTGCCAGCAGTTACTCGAGTCCGCGAAACGGCAATGAGCAGTTCTTC. Amino acid sequence: CASSYSSPRNGNEQFF.

The chain is built from TRBV2 and TRBJ1-1; 8 nucleotides agree with TRBD1. The CDR3 sequence is 14 residues long. The V segment lost 5 bases and the J segment 11 bases; nucleotides outside the gene matches: 13. In germline, CDR1 is SNHLY, CDR2 FYNNEI. CDR3 coding DNA: TGTGCCAGCAGTCCTACACGGACAGGGACAGGTGCTTTCTTT. Encoded protein: CASSPTRTGTGAFF. Full variable domain (remainder filled in from reference TRBV2 and TRBJ1-1): EPEVTQTPSHQVTQMGQEVILRCVPISNHLYFYWYRQILGQKVEFLVSFYNNEISEKSEIFDDQFSVERPDGSNFTLKIRSTKLEDSAMYFCASSPTRTGTGAFFGQGTRLTVV.